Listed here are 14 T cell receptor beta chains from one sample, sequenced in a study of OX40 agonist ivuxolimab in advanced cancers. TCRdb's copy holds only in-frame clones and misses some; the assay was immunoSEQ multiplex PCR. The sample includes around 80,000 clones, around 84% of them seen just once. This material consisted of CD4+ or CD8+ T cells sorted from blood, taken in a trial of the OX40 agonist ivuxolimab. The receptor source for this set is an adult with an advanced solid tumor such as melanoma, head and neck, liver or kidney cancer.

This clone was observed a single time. CDR3 sequence (DNA): TGTGCCAGCTGTCCCGGGGCGTTCGGGGAGCTGTTTTTT. It is translated as CASCPGAFGELFF. This rearrangement joins TRBV6-1 to TRBJ2-2; D assignment may be TRBD1 or TRBD2 (5 bases each). Germline CDR1 and CDR2: MNHNS and SASEGT. Trimming left V 8 bases short and J 7 bases short, with 14 bases between. The CDR3 spans 13 residues.

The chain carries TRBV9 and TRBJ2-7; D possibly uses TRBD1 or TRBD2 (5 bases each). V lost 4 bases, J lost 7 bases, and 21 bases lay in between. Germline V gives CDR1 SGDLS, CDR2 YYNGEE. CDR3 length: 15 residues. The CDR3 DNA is TGTGCCAGCAGCCCTCGGGACGGCAAAAGCACGGAGCAGTACTTC. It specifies CASSPRDGKSTEQYF.

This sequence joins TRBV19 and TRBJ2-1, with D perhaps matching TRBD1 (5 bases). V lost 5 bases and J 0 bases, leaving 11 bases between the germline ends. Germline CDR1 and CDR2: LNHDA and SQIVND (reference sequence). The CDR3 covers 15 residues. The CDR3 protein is CASSPQVSSYNEQFF. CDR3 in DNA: TGTGCCAGTAGTCCACAGGTTAGCTCCTACAATGAGCAGTTCTTC.

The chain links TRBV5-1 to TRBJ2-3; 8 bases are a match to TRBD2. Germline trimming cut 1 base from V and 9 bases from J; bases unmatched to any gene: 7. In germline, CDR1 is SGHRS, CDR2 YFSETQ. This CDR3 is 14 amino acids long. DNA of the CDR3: TGCGCCAGCAGCTTGCCCGGGGGGGCCGGAACGCAGTATTTT. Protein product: CASSLPGGAGTQYF.

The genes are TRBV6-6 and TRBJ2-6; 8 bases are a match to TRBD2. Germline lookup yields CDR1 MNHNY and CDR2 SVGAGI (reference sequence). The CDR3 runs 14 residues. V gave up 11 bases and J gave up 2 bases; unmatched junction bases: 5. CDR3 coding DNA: TGTGCCGGTCGGGGGGGGACTGGGGCCAACGTCCTGACTTTC. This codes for CAGRGGTGANVLTF.

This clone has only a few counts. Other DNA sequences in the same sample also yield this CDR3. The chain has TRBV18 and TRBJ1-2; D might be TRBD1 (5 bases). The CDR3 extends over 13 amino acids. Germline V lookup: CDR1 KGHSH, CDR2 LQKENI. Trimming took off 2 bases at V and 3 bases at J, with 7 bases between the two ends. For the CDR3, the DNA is TGTGCCAGCTCACCAGGGGGAGACTATGGCTACACCTTC. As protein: CASSPGGDYGYTF.

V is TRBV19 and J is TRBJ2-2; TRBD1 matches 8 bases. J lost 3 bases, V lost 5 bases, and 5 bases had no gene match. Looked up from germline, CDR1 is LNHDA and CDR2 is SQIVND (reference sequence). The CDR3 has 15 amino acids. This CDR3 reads CASSWTGLDTGELFF. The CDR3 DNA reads TGTGCCAGTAGTTGGACAGGGCTGGACACCGGGGAGCTGTTTTTT.

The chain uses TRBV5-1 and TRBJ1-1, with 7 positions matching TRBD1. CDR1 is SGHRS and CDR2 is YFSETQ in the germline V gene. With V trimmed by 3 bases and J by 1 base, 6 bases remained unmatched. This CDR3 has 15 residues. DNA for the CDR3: TGCGCCAGCAGCTCTGGACAGGTTGAGAACACTGAAGCTTTCTTT. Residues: CASSSGQVENTEAFF.

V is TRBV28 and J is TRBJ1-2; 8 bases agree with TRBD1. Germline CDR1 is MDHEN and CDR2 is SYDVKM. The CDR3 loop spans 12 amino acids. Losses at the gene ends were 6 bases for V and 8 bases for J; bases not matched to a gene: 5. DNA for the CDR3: TGTGCCAGCAGAAGGGACAGGACGGGCTACACCTTC. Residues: CASRRDRTGYTF.

Written as DNA, the CDR3 is TGTGCCAGCAGCTTTTCCGGGACAGTTAACAATGAGCAGTTCTTC. Translated: CASSFSGTVNNEQFF. The V and J genes are TRBV9 and TRBJ2-1; 7 nucleotides align to TRBD1. V gave up 4 bases and J gave up 5 bases; unmatched junction bases: 9. Germline CDR1 and CDR2: SGDLS and YYNGEE. This CDR3 region has 15 residues. The full variable domain, with the rest looked up from reference TRBV9 and TRBJ2-1, is DSGVTQTPKHLITATGQRVTLRCSPRSGDLSVYWYQQSLDQGLQFLIQYYNGEERAKGNILERFSAQQFPDLHSELNLSSLELGDSALYFCASSFSGTVNNEQFFGPGTRLTVL.

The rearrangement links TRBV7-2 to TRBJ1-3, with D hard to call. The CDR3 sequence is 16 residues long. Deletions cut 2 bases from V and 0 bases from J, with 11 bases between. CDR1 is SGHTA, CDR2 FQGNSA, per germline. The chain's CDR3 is CASSLSQFYSGNTIYF. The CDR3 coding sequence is TGTGCCAGCAGCTTATCGCAATTTTACTCTGGAAACACCATATATTTT.

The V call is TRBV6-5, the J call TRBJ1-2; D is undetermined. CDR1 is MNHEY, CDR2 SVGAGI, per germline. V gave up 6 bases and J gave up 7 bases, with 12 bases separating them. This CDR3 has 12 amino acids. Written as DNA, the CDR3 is TGTGCCAGCAGCCTGGAGGGAGGTGGCTACACCTTC. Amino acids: CASSLEGGGYTF.

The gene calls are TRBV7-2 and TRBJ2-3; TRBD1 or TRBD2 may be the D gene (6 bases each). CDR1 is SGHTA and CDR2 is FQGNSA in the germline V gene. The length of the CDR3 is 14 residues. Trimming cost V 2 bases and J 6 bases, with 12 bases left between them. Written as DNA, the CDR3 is TGTGCCAGCAGCTTAATTGGGGGGCAGGATACGCAGTATTTT. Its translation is CASSLIGGQDTQYF. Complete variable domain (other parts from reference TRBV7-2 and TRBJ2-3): GAGVSQSPSNKVTEKGKDVELRCDPISGHTALYWYRQSLGQGLEFLIYFQGNSAPDKSGLPSDRFSAERTGGSVSTLTIQRTQQEDSAVYLCASSLIGGQDTQYFGPGTRLTVL.

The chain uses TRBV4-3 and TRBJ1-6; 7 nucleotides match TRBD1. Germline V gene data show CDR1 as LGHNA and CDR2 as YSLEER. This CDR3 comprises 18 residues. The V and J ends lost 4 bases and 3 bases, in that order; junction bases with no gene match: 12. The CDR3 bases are TGCGCCAGCAGCCTAATTATCCGGGACAGACTCTATAATTCACCCCTCCACTTT. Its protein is CASSLIIRDRLYNSPLHF.